A selection of T cell receptor beta chains follows, all from one sample in a study of blood T cell repertoires in COVID-19. Assay used: immunoSEQ multiplex PCR; TCRdb lists only in-frame clones, some missing. The sample carries about 200,000 clones, more than 65% recorded once. Sample: PBMCs or T cells enriched from blood (not recorded which). The receptor set was obtained from a man aged 40-49 years who had recovered from COVID-19. Both conserved end residues are part of each CDR3. Fields, in order: V gene, D gene, J gene, clone size, CDR3 protein, CDR3 DNA. D genes are given only for firm matches. A clone size is listed for some rows: how often the clone was seen (once, few, many), or a class if it is expanded.

>TRBV30|TRBD1|TRBJ1-1|NA
CAWSVQGRNTEAFF
TGTGCCTGGAGTGTACAGGGGAGGAACACTGAAGCTTTCTTT
>TRBV5-5|NA|TRBJ1-1|NA
CASSLSGDSTEAFF
TGTGCCAGCAGCTTGTCAGGGGATTCAACTGAAGCTTTCTTT
>TRBV6-6|TRBD1|TRBJ2-7|NA
CASRARDSLHYEQYF
TGTGCCAGCAGGGCCCGGGACAGCCTTCACTACGAGCAGTACTTC
>TRBV6-1|NA|TRBJ1-2|NA
CASSEFRKDSSYYGYTF
TGTGCCAGCAGTGAATTTCGAAAGGACAGCTCTTACTATGGCTACACCTTC
>TRBV3-1/TRBV3-2|TRBD1|TRBJ2-7|NA
CASSQKFTGGGEQYF
TGTGCCAGCAGCCAAAAGTTCACAGGGGGAGGCGAGCAGTACTTC
>TRBV24-1|TRBD1|TRBJ2-1|NA
CATSDSGQERYNEQFF
TGTGCCACCAGTGATTCTGGACAGGAGAGATACAATGAGCAGTTCTTC
>TRBV27|NA|TRBJ1-1|NA
CASSLSLRTEAFF
TGTGCCAGCAGTTTATCGTTGCGCACTGAAGCTTTCTTT
>TRBV6-6|NA|TRBJ1-1|NA
CASSDRAGAIGTEAFF
TGTGCCAGCAGCGACCGGGCAGGGGCTATCGGAACTGAAGCTTTCTTT
>TRBV11-3|TRBD1|TRBJ2-3|NA
CASSLQGALDTQYF
TGTGCCAGCAGCTTACAGGGGGCTTTAGATACGCAGTATTTT
>TRBV29-1|TRBD1|TRBJ2-7|NA
CSVEVEAGGSDEQYF
TGCAGCGTTGAAGTGGAGGCAGGGGGTAGCGACGAGCAGTACTTC
>TRBV6-5|NA|TRBJ1-2|NA
CASTQGRGYTF
TGTGCCAGCACACAGGGCCGCGGCTACACCTTC
>TRBV7-9|TRBD2|TRBJ2-1|NA
CASSFRGTRGGAGNEQFF
TGTGCCAGCAGCTTCCGTGGGACTCGCGGGGGGGCGGGTAATGAGCAGTTCTTC
>TRBV6-5|NA|TRBJ1-6|NA
CASTLTQTNSPLHF
TGTGCCAGCACCCTGACTCAGACTAATTCACCCCTCCACTTT
>TRBV7-7|NA|TRBJ2-2|NA
CASCRTGSGTGELFF
TGTGCCAGCTGCCGTACAGGGTCGGGCACCGGGGAGCTGTTTTTT
>TRBV7-9|NA|TRBJ1-3|NA
CASSLSGSSGNTIYF
TGTGCCAGCAGCTTATCTGGGAGCTCTGGAAACACCATATATTTT
>TRBV13|TRBD1|TRBJ1-3|NA
CASSLYSQGVASGNTIYF
TGTGCCAGCAGCTTATATTCACAGGGGGTTGCCTCTGGAAACACCATATATTTT
>TRBV6-4|NA|TRBJ1-2|NA
CASSDSQESNYGYTF
TGTGCCAGCAGTGACTCGCAGGAATCCAACTATGGCTACACCTTC
>TRBV2|TRBD1|TRBJ1-1|NA
CASSEQRPGGEAFF
TGTGCCAGCAGTGAACAAAGACCAGGGGGGGAAGCTTTCTTT
>TRBV27|NA|TRBJ1-2|NA
CASSFGNRQGYYGYTF
TGTGCCAGCAGTTTTGGCAACCGGCAGGGGTACTATGGCTACACCTTC
>TRBV5-4|TRBD1|TRBJ1-5|NA
CASSVQGAYQPQHF
TGTGCCAGCAGCGTGCAGGGGGCTTATCAGCCCCAGCATTTT
>TRBV11-2|NA|TRBJ1-2|NA
CASSSLTGGGVYGYTF
TGTGCCAGCAGCTCCCTCACGGGGGGTGGAGTCTATGGCTACACCTTC
>TRBV7-9|TRBD2|TRBJ2-1|NA
CASSLGAGTYNEQFF
TGTGCCAGCAGCTTAGGAGCGGGGACTTACAATGAGCAGTTCTTC
>TRBV7-6|TRBD1|TRBJ1-2|NA
CASSIDRDYGYTF
TGTGCCAGCAGCATCGACAGGGATTATGGCTACACCTTC
>TRBV28|NA|TRBJ2-5|NA
CASNLRVRGPRETQYF
TGTGCCAGCAATTTACGCGTAAGGGGTCCCAGGGAGACCCAGTACTTC
>TRBV16|TRBD1|TRBJ1-2|NA
CASSQGTANYGYTF
TGTGCCAGCAGCCAAGGGACAGCCAACTATGGCTACACCTTC
>TRBV5-1|NA|TRBJ2-3|NA
CASSSLPRAGNTTDTQYF
TGCGCCAGCAGCTCCCTACCTCGGGCAGGGAATACCACAGATACGCAGTATTTT
>TRBV5-4|TRBD1|TRBJ1-5|NA
CASSFGGGRQPQHF
TGTGCCAGCAGCTTCGGAGGGGGCCGTCAGCCCCAGCATTTT
>TRBV19|TRBD1|TRBJ1-1|once
CASSIQGARMNTEAFF
TGTGCCAGTAGTATACAGGGGGCGCGGATGAACACTGAAGCTTTCTTT
>TRBV28|NA|TRBJ2-7|NA
CASSFVATNYEQYF
TGTGCCAGCAGTTTCGTAGCTACGAATTACGAGCAGTACTTC
>TRBV3-1/TRBV3-2|NA|TRBJ1-6|NA
CASSQSMSQGSPLHF
TGTGCCAGCAGCCAATCAATGAGTCAGGGTTCACCCCTCCACTTT
>TRBV9|NA|TRBJ2-7|NA
CASSVGTTSGEQYF
TGTGCCAGCAGCGTAGGTACAACCTCGGGAGAGCAGTACTTC
>TRBV30|NA|TRBJ1-5|NA
CAWSAGYDVGNNQPQHF
TGTGCCTGGAGCGCAGGATACGACGTAGGTAACAATCAGCCCCAGCATTTT
>TRBV10-1|TRBD2|TRBJ2-3|once
CAHSSGSHSSTDTQYF
TGCGCCCACTCTAGCGGGAGCCACTCTAGCACAGATACGCAGTATTTT
>TRBV19|TRBD1|TRBJ1-1|NA
CASSLVWGRGPTEAFF
TGTGCCAGTAGTCTCGTCTGGGGCAGGGGGCCCACTGAAGCTTTCTTT
>TRBV28|NA|TRBJ1-4|once
CASSSRGLGEKLFF
TGTGCCAGCAGTTCCAGAGGCCTGGGTGAAAAACTGTTTTTT
>TRBV7-2|NA|TRBJ2-7|NA
CASSPRRGPDEQYF
TGTGCCAGCAGCCCCCGGCGGGGGCCAGACGAGCAGTACTTC
>TRBV14|NA|TRBJ1-1|NA
CASSQVSAEAFF
TGTGCCAGCAGCCAAGTTTCTGCTGAAGCTTTCTTT
>TRBV5-6|TRBD2|TRBJ2-7|NA
CASSHPLTSGGYEQYF
TGTGCCAGCAGCCACCCCCTCACTAGCGGGGGCTACGAGCAGTACTTC
>TRBV24-1|NA|TRBJ1-2|few
CATSDGGNYGYTF
TGTGCCACCAGTGACGGGGGTAACTATGGCTACACCTTC
>TRBV4-1|TRBD1|TRBJ2-1|NA
CASSTRRTGEYNEQFF
TGCGCCAGCAGCACCCGAAGGACAGGGGAATACAATGAGCAGTTCTTC
>TRBV21-1|NA|TRBJ1-5|few
CASSKVSGLSNQPQHF
TGTGCCAGCAGCAAAGTATCAGGGTTGAGCAATCAGCCCCAGCATTTT
>TRBV19|TRBD1|TRBJ1-1|NA
CASRKGATEAFF
TGTGCCAGTAGGAAGGGGGCGACTGAAGCTTTCTTT
>TRBV5-1|NA|TRBJ2-2|NA
CASSPSGVTGELFF
TGCGCCAGCAGCCCATCAGGGGTCACCGGGGAGCTGTTTTTT
>TRBV5-1|NA|TRBJ1-2|NA
CASSPTGGGGYTF
TGCGCCAGCAGCCCGACGGGGGGAGGAGGCTACACCTTC
>TRBV4-1|NA|TRBJ1-4|NA
CASRKTVNEKLFF
TGCGCCAGCAGGAAAACAGTTAATGAAAAACTGTTTTTT
>TRBV9|TRBD1|TRBJ1-4|NA
CASSAGTAYEKLFF
TGTGCCAGCAGCGCCGGGACAGCGTATGAAAAACTGTTTTTT
>TRBV3-1/TRBV3-2|TRBD1|TRBJ1-1|few
CASSPDRGRGTEAFF
TGTGCCAGCAGCCCCGACAGGGGGCGAGGAACTGAAGCTTTCTTT
>TRBV28|NA|TRBJ1-5|NA
CASSLTESNQPQHF
TGTGCCAGCAGTTTAACTGAAAGCAATCAGCCCCAGCATTTT
>TRBV19|TRBD1|TRBJ1-1|NA
CASSILSGGMNTEAFF
TGTGCCAGTAGTATACTATCAGGGGGGATGAACACTGAAGCTTTCTTT